This TCR beta chain stems from a study of Ad26.COV2.S vaccination and SARS-CoV-2 variants (dated by TCRdb to 2020 to 2023). Turning to the overall study: Vaccine-arm donors came from COV1001, a multicentre, randomized, double-blind, placebo-controlled phase I-IIa trial of Ad26.COV2.S in healthy adults. Ad26.COV2.S was administered intramuscularly at a dose of 5x10^10 or 1x10^11 viral particles, either as one shot or as two shots given 56 days apart. TCRbeta repertoire sequencing served as the tool for gauging how specific and how broad the SARS-CoV-2-reactive T cell receptors were following Ad26.COV2.S vaccination. A total of around 32 samples were included in the TCR-sequenced set, comprising roughly 19 Ad26.COV2.S vaccine recipients, 5 placebo recipients and 8 SARS-CoV-2 convalescent individuals. Participants in the trial were split at random into five groups of five each, receiving low-dose or high-dose Ad26.COV2.S once or twice, or else placebo on both occasions. Investigators remained blinded to trial group allocation during experiments and outcome assessment.

V is reduced by 6 bases and J by 4 bases, leaving a spacing of 13 bases between them. Taken from the germline V gene, the CDR1 and CDR2 loops are SNHLY and FYNNEI. Including the terminal cysteine and phenylalanine, the CDR3 comprises 14 residues. The retained sequence is limited to the CDR3, 42 bases, with the frame set at the first base. On this clone: Its antigen has not been determined. The record has no base qualities; no much larger clone is one base away.

Reading the label with the study, this specimen's treatment or condition is: some 20 received Ad26.COV2.S at low or high dose, single or two shots; roughly five received placebo; per-sample allocation not given. For vaccine and placebo recipients, repertoires were sequenced using samples collected on day 63 after the first injection. Cohort 1b enrolled fewer than 30 adults aged 18-55 years at a single site in Boston, USA, between 29 July and 7 August 2020. As a vaccine, Ad26.COV2.S was a replication-incompetent adenovirus type 26 vector that expressed a prefusion-stabilized SARS-CoV-2 spike protein derived from the original Wuhan strain. The immunoSEQ Assay was used to sequence TCRbeta CDR3 regions. After extraction, genomic DNA underwent amplification by bias-controlled multiplex PCR, followed by high-throughput sequencing. In the authors' own workflow: To quantify the absolute abundance of every unique TCRbeta CDR3 region, sequences were collapsed and filtered. T cell fraction was estimated by normalizing TCRbeta template counts to usable DNA, which was measured by amplifying reference genes present in all nucleated cells. Repertoire TCRs were annotated as SARS-CoV-2-specific when V gene, CDR3 amino acid sequence and J gene were exactly matched to a known reactive TCR set. The reference SARS-CoV-2 TCR set came from MIRA and was filtered for enrichment in COVID-19-positive ImmuneCODE repertoires, removing public or cross-reactive TCRs. Using the MIRA antigens, annotated TCRs were further analysed by specific ORF or by position within an ORF. Breadth was defined as annotated unique rearrangements over total unique productive rearrangements; depth was the summed frequency of those rearrangements. Group comparisons of TCR breadth used two-sided Wilcoxon rank-sum tests. Sourced from immuneACCESS, this table was stored by TCRdb with only in-frame sequences that have V and J called. A share of the clones is absent; for the studies checked, an unresolved V gene accounts for under half, and the remainder has no known explanation. The V and J calls and clone size come from that table; D and trimming were worked out from the DNA. A total of over 350,000 clones appear in this sample, 80% to 90% of them only once. The ten largest clones add up to 3.5% of the sample.

Study-wide findings and limitations: Compared with placebo recipients, Ad26.COV2.S recipients showed higher spike-specific TCR breadth (P = 0.0014). The study was not powered to compare responses between vaccine doses or regimens. After vaccination, spike-specific CD8+ and CD4+ T cell responses were reported to show substantial breadth. Vaccine and placebo recipients had comparable non-spike TCR breadth, which fits with the vaccine containing only spike. The authors noted that the TCR breadth and depth analyses may have underestimated total T cell responses.

The sequenced sample was peripheral blood, obtained in a trial of Ad26.COV2.S vaccine versus placebo. The receptor was isolated from a person between 18 and 60 years old who received the Ad26.COV2.S COVID-19 vaccine or a placebo. This receptor chain uses TRBV2 and TRBJ1-3, with no confidently assigned D gene. CDR3 loop: CASSPSRLGNTIYF. The DNA reads TGTGCCAGCAGCCCCTCGAGGCTCGGAAACACCATATATTTT.